The rows below give T cell receptor beta chains drawn from one sample of a study of blood T cell repertoires in COVID-19. Profiling relied on immunoSEQ multiplex PCR, and the TCRdb table lists in-frame clones only, not all of them. The sample lists roughly 68,000 clones, around 82% seen once, with about 16% in the top ten. The sequenced material came from peripheral blood. These receptors all come from an elderly man with active COVID-19. The CDR3 runs from the conserved cysteine through the conserved F or W. D genes are given only for firm matches. The listing skips clone size in some rows; elsewhere it reads once, few, many or a size class.

clone_size	v_call	d_call	j_call	cdr3_aa	cdr3_nt
NA	TRBV4-1	TRBD2	TRBJ2-7	CASSPPSGVRSEQYF	TGCGCCAGCAGCCCTCCTAGCGGGGTTAGGAGCGAGCAGTACTTC
NA	TRBV29-1	TRBD2	TRBJ2-2	CSGTSGATPGELFF	TGCAGCGGAACTAGCGGGGCCACTCCCGGGGAGCTGTTTTTT
NA	TRBV18	TRBD1	TRBJ1-6	CASSPRTGVSRPLHF	TGTGCCAGCTCACCAAGGACAGGGGTCTCTCGACCCCTCCACTTT
NA	TRBV9	TRBD1	TRBJ1-1	CASSPMTGVNTEAFF	TGTGCCAGCAGCCCAATGACAGGGGTGAACACTGAAGCTTTCTTT
NA	TRBV5-6	NA	TRBJ2-7	CASSSITLNPYEQYF	TGTGCCAGCAGCTCTATTACCCTTAATCCCTACGAGCAGTACTTC
NA	TRBV7-3	TRBD1	TRBJ1-1	CASSPGGGGMNTEAFF	TGTGCCAGCAGCCCCGGAGGAGGGGGCATGAACACTGAAGCTTTCTTT
NA	TRBV5-6	NA	TRBJ1-5	CASSLAYSNQPQHF	TGTGCCAGCAGCTTGGCCTATAGCAATCAGCCCCAGCATTTT
few	TRBV5-1	NA	TRBJ1-1	CASSLGSGADTEAFF	TGCGCCAGCAGCTTGGGGTCTGGGGCGGACACTGAAGCTTTCTTT
NA	TRBV3-1/TRBV3-2	TRBD1	TRBJ2-1	CASSQGSGTGLSWGQFF	TGTGCCAGCAGCCAAGGATCCGGGACAGGGTTATCTTGGGGGCAGTTCTTC
once	TRBV5-8	TRBD1	TRBJ1-5	CASVLQGAVGAQHF	TGTGCCAGCGTCTTACAGGGGGCCGTCGGGGCCCAGCATTTT
NA	TRBV6-6	NA	TRBJ1-2	CASSSQGGYTF	TGTGCCAGCAGTTCCCAGGGTGGCTACACCTTC
NA	TRBV18	TRBD2	TRBJ2-1	CASSIGLAGGRSYNEQFF	TGTGCCAGCTCAATAGGACTAGCGGGGGGACGCTCCTACAATGAGCAGTTCTTC
NA	TRBV2	TRBD2	TRBJ2-3	CASVGLGTDTQYF	TGTGCCAGCGTGGGACTAGGCACAGATACGCAGTATTTT
NA	TRBV7-2	NA	TRBJ1-1	CASSTHRPWEVIMNTEAFF	TGTGCCAGCAGCACACACCGCCCGTGGGAGGTTATAATGAACACTGAAGCTTTCTTT
NA	TRBV9	NA	TRBJ1-4	CASSPGVGSREKLFF	TGTGCCAGCAGCCCAGGGGTTGGTTCGAGGGAAAAACTGTTTTTT
NA	TRBV5-1	TRBD2	TRBJ2-1	CASSPGLVNEQFF	TGCGCCAGCAGCCCGGGACTAGTCAATGAGCAGTTCTTC
NA	TRBV4-1	NA	TRBJ1-4	CASSQDLPQMTTNEKLFF	TGCGCCAGCAGCCAAGATCTCCCACAAATGACTACTAATGAAAAACTGTTTTTT
NA	TRBV18	NA	TRBJ2-4	CASSPDYRENIQYF	TGTGCCAGCTCACCGGACTACCGCGAAAACATTCAGTACTTC
NA	TRBV19	NA	TRBJ2-1	CASSGHRVLDEQFF	TGTGCCAGTAGTGGTCACAGGGTTTTGGATGAGCAGTTCTTC
once	TRBV5-6	TRBD1	TRBJ1-1	CASSFRSRQGTTEAFF	TGTGCCAGCAGCTTCAGGAGTCGACAGGGGACCACTGAAGCTTTCTTT
NA	TRBV6-5	NA	TRBJ2-7	CASSPTGWAYEQYF	TGTGCCAGCAGCCCGACGGGTTGGGCCTACGAGCAGTACTTC
NA	TRBV7-9	TRBD2	TRBJ2-7	CASSSNYGGADEQYF	TGTGCCAGCAGCTCCAACTACGGGGGGGCCGACGAGCAGTACTTC
NA	TRBV11-2	NA	TRBJ1-4	CASSLSPTVTNEKLFF	TGTGCCAGCAGCCTTTCCCCGACAGTTACTAATGAAAAACTGTTTTTT
NA	TRBV27	NA	TRBJ2-1	CASRTLTRNNEQFF	TGTGCCAGCAGGACCTTGACTAGAAACAATGAGCAGTTCTTC
NA	TRBV6-5	TRBD1	TRBJ1-5	CASSRQGVGNQPQHF	TGTGCCAGCAGCAGACAGGGTGTGGGCAATCAGCCCCAGCATTTT